Below, 29 T cell receptor beta chains from the same sample are listed, as sequenced in a study of T cells in Graves' hyperthyroidism and ophthalmopathy. Amplification of TCR beta CDR3 regions was performed using RNA transcripts as template. RT-PCR in the first round (using the HTBI primer set) targeted the TCR CDR3. TCRdb reprocessed the multiplex PCR reads with MiXCR, giving one entry per CDR3 protein. The sample comprises about 680,000 distinct CDR3 sequences, roughly a third of which are singletons, and around 30% rests with the top ten. Sequencing was carried out using blood. These receptors were obtained from a woman in her thirties or forties with Graves' hyperthyroidism.

V and J are TRBV6-5 and TRBJ2-5; a weak D match, TRBD2 (5 bases). This CDR3 comprises 17 residues. Germline V lookup: CDR1 MNHEY, CDR2 SVGAGI. V lost 0 bases and J lost 2, with 16 bases in between. The CDR3 bases are TGTGCCAGCAGTTACTCATTTCCAGGAGGCCCTCAAGAGACCCAGTACTTC. Protein: CASSYSFPGGPQETQYF.

CDR3 in amino acids: CSARELGQEKLFF. The CDR3 DNA is TGCAGTGCTAGAGAGCTGGGCCAAGAAAAACTGTTTTTT. The V and J genes are TRBV20-1 and TRBJ1-4; D ambiguous. Germline CDR1 DFQATT, CDR2 SNEGSKA (reference sequence). The CDR3 consists of 13 residues. V was cut by 0 bases and J by 8 bases, with 10 bases left in between.

The chain couples TRBV6-5 to TRBJ1-6; D might be TRBD1 (5 bases). Germline assignment: CDR1 MNHEY and CDR2 SVGAGI. V lost 2 bases and J lost 5, with 7 bases in between. There are 14 residues in the CDR3. The CDR3: CASSYGAHNSPLHF. DNA for the CDR3: TGTGCCAGCAGTTACGGGGCCCATAATTCACCCCTCCACTTT.

The chain is built from TRBV25-1 and TRBJ1-6; perhaps TRBD1 as D (5 bases). CDR3 length: 13 residues. The germline V gene has CDR1 MGHDK and CDR2 SYGVNS. V lost 7 bases, J lost 5 bases, and 9 bases lay in between. The chain's CDR3 is CASNPTDNSPLHF. Here the CDR3 DNA reads TGTGCCAGCAACCCGACAGATAATTCACCCCTCCACTTT.

This clonotype came up many times. The rearrangement uses TRBV4-3 and TRBJ2-7; D unclear. V was cut by 2 bases and J by 0 bases, with 11 bases left in between. Germline V gene lookup returns CDR1 LGHNA and CDR2 YSLEER. There are 15 residues in the CDR3. CDR3: CASSQYMLSSYEQYF. Here the CDR3 DNA reads TGCGCCAGCAGCCAATACATGCTTAGCTCCTACGAGCAGTACTTC.

Only a few counts were recorded for this clonotype. The chain couples TRBV6-5 to TRBJ1-2; the D is unclear. The germline V gene encodes CDR1 MNHEY and CDR2 SVGAGI. The CDR3 runs 13 residues. V dropped 11 bases and J dropped 4 bases, with 17 bases sitting between them. In DNA form, the CDR3 reads TGTGCCGCCAGTGGCGCAGATCCCTATGGCTACACCTTC. Its translation: CAASGADPYGYTF.

The chain recombines TRBV7-2 with TRBJ2-5; D call uncertain. The assigned J gene may be wrong: the sequence end matches TRBJ2-1 better. Germline V gene data show CDR1 as SGHTA and CDR2 as FQGNSA. The CDR3 sequence is 13 residues long. CDR3 sequence reads: CASSLELKNEQFF. The CDR3 DNA reads TGTGCCAGCAGCTTAGAACTAAAGAATGAGCAGTTCTTC.

In its sample, this clonotype was seen many times. The chain has TRBV29-1 and TRBJ1-2, with TRBD1 identical over 7 bases. Germline CDR1 SQVTM, CDR2 ANQGSEA. Losses at the gene ends were 4 bases for V and 0 bases for J; bases not matched to a gene: 11. The CDR3 is 16 amino acids. This CDR3 reads CSVGSTGTDPNYGYTF. CDR3 nucleotides: TGCAGCGTTGGGTCCACAGGGACAGATCCTAACTATGGCTACACCTTC.

This sequence joins TRBV10-3 and TRBJ2-6, with D unresolved. Deletions cut 10 bases from V and 0 bases from J, with 13 bases between. CDR3 length equals 15 residues. The germline V gene encodes CDR1 ENHRY and CDR2 SYGVKD. CDR3 sequence reads: CASRWINSGANVLTF. The DNA for the CDR3 is TGTGCCAGCCGATGGATCAACTCTGGGGCCAACGTCCTGACTTTC.

This clonotype was seen a few times. This sequence joins TRBV7-2 and TRBJ2-5; D remains unclear. The CDR3 runs to 14 residues. The germline CDR1 and CDR2 sequences are SGHTA and FQGNSA. V was trimmed by 4 bases and J by 2 bases, leaving 11 bases between them. CDR3 sequence reads: CASSSPDYQETQYF. The CDR3 DNA reads TGTGCCAGCAGCTCCCCCGATTATCAAGAGACCCAGTACTTC.

This clonotype was recorded at least ten times. The chain joins TRBV6-5 to TRBJ1-5, with 7 bases aligning to TRBD1. Germline V lookup: CDR1 MNHEY, CDR2 SVGAGI. This CDR3 contains 14 residues. V lost 2 bases to trimming and J lost 6 bases; unmatched junction nucleotides: 4. The CDR3: CASSYGTEGQPQHF. For the CDR3, the DNA is TGTGCCAGCAGTTACGGGACAGAAGGTCAGCCCCAGCATTTT.

At least ten counts were recorded for this clonotype. The chain is built from TRBV7-2 and TRBJ2-6, with 10 bases identical to TRBD2. The V segment lost 4 bases and the J segment 0 bases; nucleotides outside the gene matches: 3. From germline, CDR1 is SGHTA and CDR2 FQGNSA. The CDR3 has 17 amino acids. CDR3 coding DNA: TGTGCCAGCAGCTCCCGGACTAGCGGCTCTGGGGCCAACGTCCTGACTTTC. Encoded protein: CASSSRTSGSGANVLTF.

This chain joins TRBV2 and TRBJ2-1, with 8 bases fitting TRBD2. J was trimmed by 0 bases and V by 9 bases; bases with no gene match: 4. The CDR3 totals 14 residues. Germline CDR1 and CDR2: SNHLY and FYNNEI. The CDR3 bases are TGTGCCAGAAGCAGCGGGAGCTCCTACAATGAGCAGTTCTTC. Translated, it gives CARSSGSSYNEQFF. The full variable domain, completed using reference TRBV2 and TRBJ2-1, is EPEVTQTPSHQVTQMGQEVILRCVPISNHLYFYWYRQILGQKVEFLVSFYNNEISEKSEIFDDQFSVERPDGSNFTLKIRSTKLEDSAMYFCARSSGSSYNEQFFGPGTRLTVL.

The rearrangement uses TRBV6-5 and TRBJ1-3; D is unclear. The V gene lost 8 bases and the J gene lost 11 bases, with 13 bases spanning the gap. This CDR3 comprises 11 residues. Germline CDR1 is MNHEY and CDR2 is SVGAGI. This CDR3 reads CASDEGVAIYF. The DNA of the CDR3 is TGTGCCAGCGATGAGGGCGTAGCCATATATTTT.

The sample holds many counts of this clonotype. V is TRBV15 and J is TRBJ1-5; 9 bases are a match to TRBD1. Germline-derived CDR1 and CDR2 are LNHNV and YYDKDF (reference sequence). The CDR3 covers 15 residues. With V trimmed by 0 bases and J by 8 bases, 5 bases remained unmatched. DNA for the CDR3: TGTGCCACCAGCAGAGAAACAGGGGGCTCGGAGCCCCAGCATTTT. Amino acids: CATSRETGGSEPQHF. The full variable domain, completed using reference TRBV15 and TRBJ1-5, is DAMVIQNPRYQVTQFGKPVTLSCSQTLNHNVMYWYQQKSSQAPKLLFHYYDKDFNNEADTPDNFQSRRPNTSFCFLDIRSPGLGDTAMYLCATSRETGGSEPQHFGDGTRLSIL.

This rearrangement joins TRBV2 to TRBJ1-5; 8 bases match TRBD1. The CDR3 contains 13 residues. Per the germline V gene, CDR1 is SNHLY and CDR2 is FYNNEI. V lost 6 bases, J lost 11 bases, and 9 bases stayed unmatched. The CDR3 loop is CASRGQGRETQHF. Here the CDR3 DNA reads TGTGCCAGCAGAGGACAGGGTCGGGAGACCCAGCATTTT.

This rearrangement joins TRBV6-2 or TRBV6-3 to TRBJ1-5, with D possibly matching TRBD1 (6 bases). CDR1 is MNHEY and CDR2 is SVGEGT in the germline V gene. The germline V and J ends were trimmed by 7 bases and 11 bases, with 12 bases remaining between them. This CDR3 comprises 11 residues. This CDR3 reads CASTNKGAQHF. The CDR3 coding sequence is TGTGCCAGCACTAATAAGGGGGCCCAGCATTTT.

This clonotype was observed a handful of times. This rearrangement joins TRBV6-2 or TRBV6-3 to TRBJ1-2; no reliable D call. The CDR3 sequence is 13 residues long. Trimming removed 6 bases at V and 8 bases at J, with 16 bases between. The germline CDR1 and CDR2 sequences are MNHEY and SVGEGT. CDR3 loop: CASSPGLRAGYTF. The CDR3 nucleotides are TGTGCCAGCAGCCCCGGACTCCGAGCCGGCTACACCTTC.

This clonotype was picked up one time. The rearrangement links TRBV24-1 to TRBJ2-7, with D tentatively TRBD2 (5 bases). V was cut by 2 bases and J by 6 bases, with 16 bases left in between. CDR1 and CDR2 (germline): KGHDR, SFDVKD. CDR3 length: 15 amino acids. CDR3 region: CATSDSSGPSAEQYF. CDR3 DNA: TGTGCCACCAGTGATTCCAGCGGACCTTCTGCCGAGCAGTACTTC.

With regard to this clonotype: The CDR3 carries no conserved terminal phenylalanine or tryptophan, so it likely arises from a read error. This rearrangement joins TRBV7-8 to TRBJ1-1; maybe TRBD1 (5 bases). V lost 2 bases to trimming and J lost 0 bases, with 25 bases between them. Germline V CDR1 and CDR2: SGHVS, FQNEAQ. The CDR3 runs to 20 residues. In DNA, the CDR3 is TGTGCCAGCAGCTTATCCCCCAGGGAGTCAGACCGGTTTATGAACACTGAAGCTTTCCTT. Translation gives CASSLSPRESDRFMNTEAFL.

This chain uses TRBV6-6 with TRBJ1-1, with 7 bases aligning to TRBD1. In germline, CDR1 is MNHNY, CDR2 SVGAGI (reference sequence). The CDR3 extends over 15 amino acids. Trimming took 5 bases from V and 5 from J; bases not matched to a gene: 11. CDR3: CASSQTDRDWTEAFF. The CDR3 DNA reads as TGTGCCAGCAGTCAAACAGACAGGGATTGGACTGAAGCTTTCTTT.

V and J are TRBV6-2 or TRBV6-3 and TRBJ2-2; 12 positions agree with TRBD2. The CDR3 has 16 amino acids. Per the germline V gene, CDR1 is MNHEY and CDR2 is SVGEGT. Trimming at V came to 7 bases and at J to 5 bases, leaving 8 bases not matched to a gene. CDR3: CASKGYGTSGTGELFF. CDR3 DNA sequence: TGTGCCAGCAAGGGGTACGGGACTAGCGGGACCGGGGAGCTGTTTTTT.

To note about this clonotype: A much larger clone differs from this one at a single base, so this may be a read error. The J gene is TRBJ1-2, the V gene TRBV7-2; 7 bases map to TRBD1. This CDR3 region has 15 residues. CDR1 and CDR2 from the germline V gene are SGHTA and FQGNSA. Here the CDR3 reads CASSRNRGANCGYTF. CDR3 DNA sequence: TGTGCCAGCAGCCGTAACAGGGGCGCTAACTGTGGCTACACCTTC.

About this clonotype: This could be a read error, since a much larger clone is one nucleotide away. The chain links TRBV19 to TRBJ1-1; 7 nucleotides line up with TRBD1. This CDR3 is 13 amino acids long. Germline V gene sequence: CDR1 LNHDA, CDR2 SQIVND (reference sequence). J lost 6 bases, V lost 5 bases, and 6 bases had no gene match. The CDR3 coding sequence is TGTGCCAGTAGTCGGAGGGGGCTCGCTGAAGCTTTCTTT. Amino acids: CASSRRGLAEAFF.

This sequence joins TRBV4-3 and TRBJ1-1; D not resolved. The CDR3 has 16 residues. The V end was cut by 3 bases, the J end by 0 bases, with 14 bases between. The germline CDR1 and CDR2 sequences are LGHNA and YSLEER. This chain's CDR3 is CASSHRMNGVNTEAFF. CDR3 DNA sequence: TGCGCCAGCAGCCACCGTATGAACGGAGTGAACACTGAAGCTTTCTTT.

V and J are TRBV14 and TRBJ1-1, with 8 bases matching TRBD1. Germline V lookup: CDR1 SGHDN, CDR2 FVKESK. V shed 1 base, J shed 2 bases, and the junction held 3 bases outside the gene matches. The CDR3 sequence is 15 residues long. CDR3 DNA sequence: TGTGCCAGCAGCCAAGTCAGGGGGCTAAACACTGAAGCTTTCTTT. As protein: CASSQVRGLNTEAFF.

V and J are TRBV7-9 and TRBJ1-2; the D gene is possibly TRBD1 (5 bases). This CDR3 is 14 amino acids long. Germline CDR1 is SEHNR and CDR2 is FQNEAQ (reference sequence). Trimming cost V 5 bases and J 7 bases, with 17 bases left between them. For the CDR3, the DNA is TGTGCCAGCAGCCGAACGGGGGGGGTCTTTGGCTACACCTTC. The encoded protein is CASSRTGGVFGYTF. Using reference TRBV7-9 and TRBJ1-2 for the parts outside the CDR3, the full variable domain is DTGVSQNPRHKITKRGQNVTFRCDPISEHNRLYWYRQTLGQGPEFLTYFQNEAQLEKSRLLSDRFSAERPKGSFSTLEIQRTEQGDSAMYLCASSRTGGVFGYTFGSGTRLTVV.

The table lists this clonotype with many counts. The V and J genes are TRBV20-1 and TRBJ2-7, with a possible D match to TRBD2 (7 bases). CDR1 is DFQATT and CDR2 is SNEGSKA in the germline V gene (reference sequence). CDR3 length: 13 residues. With 3 bases removed from V and 6 bases from J, the gap between germline ends came to 15 bases. CDR3 DNA sequence: TGCAGTGCTAGGGGGGGGCAGGGCGGCGAGCAGTACTTC. Protein: CSARGGQGGEQYF.

The chain recombines TRBV6-5 with TRBJ2-2; 7 bases fit TRBD1. J lost 1 base, V lost 8 bases, and 4 bases had no gene match. Germline V CDR1 and CDR2: MNHEY, SVGAGI. The CDR3 is 14 amino acids. The chain's CDR3 is CASRTGQNTGELFF. The CDR3 nucleotides read TGTGCCAGCCGGACAGGTCAGAACACCGGGGAGCTGTTTTTT.